One and the same sample provided the 30 T cell receptor beta chains below, sequenced in a study of technical replicates of blood from a few donors. TCRdb's table, derived via immunoSEQ multiplex PCR, lists solely in-frame clones and lacks some. This sample has over 80,000 clones, with approximately 96% found just once. Input material: T cells isolated from PBMCs. The receptors were sampled from a human donor in good health.

This chain connects TRBV29-1 to TRBJ1-2, with D perhaps matching TRBD1 (6 bases). The CDR3 consists of 13 residues. The germline V and J ends were trimmed by 3 bases and 5 bases, with 13 bases remaining between them. CDR1 is SQVTM and CDR2 is ANQGSEA in the germline V gene. The CDR3 here is CSVEGQGLYGYTF. As DNA, the CDR3 is TGCAGCGTTGAGGGCCAGGGGCTTTATGGCTACACCTTC.

The V gene is TRBV30, the J gene TRBJ2-3, with 7 bases lining up with TRBD2. V lost 1 base and J lost 2; bases outside the gene matches: 9. CDR1 is GTSNPN and CDR2 is SVGIG in the germline V gene (reference sequence). This CDR3 comprises 16 residues. The CDR3 is CAWSGGEGKITDTQYF. In nucleotides, the CDR3 is TGTGCCTGGAGTGGAGGGGAGGGCAAGATCACAGATACGCAGTATTTT. Full variable domain (rest looked up from reference TRBV30 and TRBJ2-3): SQTIHQWPATLVQPVGSPLSLECTVEGTSNPNLYWYRQAAGRGLQLLFYSVGIGQISSEVPQNLSASRPQDRQFILSSKKLLLSDSGFYLCAWSGGEGKITDTQYFGPGTRLTVL.

CDR3 in amino acids: CASSVGSGRILGQYF. The DNA for the CDR3 is TGTGCCAGCAGCGTAGGCAGCGGGAGGATCTTAGGGCAGTACTTC. This chain connects TRBV5-6 to TRBJ2-7, with 9 nucleotides matching TRBD2. V trimming: 4 bases; J trimming: 9 bases; junction bases outside the gene matches: 14. Germline loops: CDR1 SGHDT, CDR2 YYEEEE. This CDR3 comprises 15 residues. The whole variable domain, filled in from reference TRBV5-6 and TRBJ2-7, reads DAGVTQSPTHLIKTRGQQVTLRCSPKSGHDTVSWYQQALGQGPQFIFQYYEEEERQRGNFPDRFSGHQFPNYSSELNVNALLLGDSALYLCASSVGSGRILGQYFGPGTRLTVT.

As to this clone: Other DNA sequences of this sample code for an identical CDR3. V and J are TRBV6-1 and TRBJ2-3; D not certain. The germline gives CDR1 MNHNS, CDR2 SASEGT. The CDR3 is 11 residues long. Trimming cost V 9 bases and J 3 bases, with 7 bases left between them. DNA for the CDR3: TGTGCCAGTTCTATTACAGATACGCAGTATTTT. It specifies CASSITDTQYF.

This sequence joins TRBV7-8 and TRBJ1-2; perhaps TRBD1 as D (6 bases). Germline V gives CDR1 SGHVS, CDR2 FQNEAQ. The CDR3 sequence is 18 residues long. Trimming pared 5 bases from V and 1 base from J, leaving 23 bases between. CDR3 region: CASSPFGRTRGDNYGYTF. DNA of the CDR3: TGTGCCAGCAGCCCTTTCGGGAGGACAAGGGGGGATAACTATGGCTACACCTTC.

The chain couples TRBV5-4 to TRBJ1-2; 8 bases match TRBD1. CDR3 length: 14 residues. V lost 4 bases and J lost 6; bases outside the gene matches: 8. Germline-derived CDR1 and CDR2 are SGHNT and YYREEE (reference sequence). For the CDR3, the DNA is TGTGCCAGCAGCCTCTGGACAGGGAGTAATGGCTACACCTTC. It encodes CASSLWTGSNGYTF. Drawing the rest from reference TRBV5-4 and TRBJ1-2, the complete variable domain is ETGVTQSPTHLIKTRGQQVTLRCSSQSGHNTVSWYQQALGQGPQFIFQYYREEENGRGNFPPRFSGLQFPNYSSELNVNALELDDSALYLCASSLWTGSNGYTFGSGTRLTVV.

The chain is built from TRBV6-6 and TRBJ2-2; D not certain. Deletions cut 3 bases from V and 6 bases from J, with 8 bases between. CDR3 length: 13 amino acids. Looked up from germline, CDR1 is MNHNY and CDR2 is SVGAGI (reference sequence). The CDR3 is CASSYFLPGELFF. The DNA of the CDR3 is TGTGCCAGCAGTTATTTCCTCCCCGGGGAGCTGTTTTTT.

The CDR3 region is CASSFGTGSTGELFF. The CDR3 DNA sequence: TGTGCCAGCAGCTTCGGGACAGGGTCCACCGGGGAGCTGTTTTTT. The rearrangement uses TRBV7-9 and TRBJ2-2; 9 nucleotides agree with TRBD1. This CDR3 has 15 residues. Germline V gene lookup returns CDR1 SEHNR and CDR2 FQNEAQ (reference sequence). Trimming took 3 bases from V and 4 from J; bases not matched to a gene: 3.

V usage is TRBV27 and J usage is TRBJ2-1, with 16 bases matching TRBD2. V shed 3 bases and J 10 bases; nucleotides not matched to a gene: 0. CDR1 and CDR2 (germline): MNHEY, SMNVEV (reference sequence). The CDR3 sequence is 14 residues long. In DNA form, the CDR3 reads TGTGCCAGCAGTTTGGGACTAGCGGGAGGGGAGCAGTTCTTC. This gives the protein CASSLGLAGGEQFF.

The chain recombines TRBV5-1 with TRBJ2-2, with D uncertain. Germline CDR1 SGHRS, CDR2 YFSETQ. This CDR3 contains 14 residues. V lost 4 bases, J lost 3 bases, and 10 bases lay in between. As DNA, the CDR3 is TGCGCCAGCAGCCCTTCCTCTGACACCGGGGAGCTGTTTTTT. Its protein product is CASSPSSDTGELFF.

This clone was seen once. The rearrangement uses TRBV10-3 and TRBJ2-7; 9 positions match TRBD2. Germline loops: CDR1 ENHRY, CDR2 SYGVKD. Unmatched junction bases numbered 16, after V lost 4 bases and J lost 6 bases. This CDR3 has 17 residues. The DNA of the CDR3 is TGTGCCATCAGTGGGGCTATGGATAGCGGGAGTTTCGGCGAGCAGTACTTC. Protein: CAISGAMDSGSFGEQYF.

This clone showed up just a few times. This chain joins TRBV6-4 and TRBJ2-3; 7 bases fit TRBD2. Per germline, CDR1 MRHNA and CDR2 SNTAGT. The length of the CDR3 is 14 residues. V shed 0 bases, J shed 3 bases, and the junction held 0 bases outside the gene matches. The CDR3 is CASSDSRETDTQYF. The DNA of the CDR3 is TGTGCCAGCAGTGACTCGCGGGAGACAGATACGCAGTATTTT.

The chain employs TRBV6-6 and TRBJ2-7, with 7 bases identical to TRBD1. The germline V gene has CDR1 MNHNY and CDR2 SVGAGI (reference sequence). Trimming at V came to 5 bases and at J to 2 bases, leaving 6 bases not matched to a gene. The CDR3 spans 14 residues. The CDR3 sequence: CASSVRGQTYEQYF. The CDR3 region has the DNA TGTGCCAGCAGTGTGAGGGGGCAGACCTACGAGCAGTACTTC.

The CDR3 spells CASSPRLGLVLNEQFF. The DNA of the CDR3 is TGTGCCAGCAGCCCCCGGCTAGGACTAGTCTTGAATGAGCAGTTCTTC. The chain recombines TRBV21-1 with TRBJ2-1; TRBD2, as called in the table, went unchecked against the DNA. TRBV21-1 is a documented pseudogene. The CDR3 runs to 16 residues.

V is TRBV27 and J is TRBJ1-2, with D perhaps matching TRBD1 (5 bases). Trimming removed 2 bases from V and 8 bases from J, with 12 bases in between. The V gene's germline CDR1 is MNHEY and CDR2 SMNVEV (reference sequence). This CDR3 has 13 residues. CDR3 bases: TGTGCCAGCAGTTTAGTTCGGGGGACCGGCTACACCTTC. Translation: CASSLVRGTGYTF.

The J gene is TRBJ1-2, the V gene TRBV29-1; D is unresolved. This CDR3 has 13 residues. Germline CDR1 SQVTM, CDR2 ANQGSEA. V gave up 8 bases and J gave up 1 base, with 14 bases separating them. CDR3 amino acids: CSIRDIFNYGYTF. The CDR3 DNA follows: TGCAGCATCCGAGACATCTTTAACTATGGCTACACCTTC.

The chain employs TRBV5-1 and TRBJ2-7; D is perhaps TRBD2 (6 bases). CDR1 SGHRS and CDR2 YFSETQ come from the germline V gene. The CDR3 loop spans 16 amino acids. V was cut by 3 bases and J by 2 bases, with 18 bases left in between. The CDR3 bases are TGCGCCAGCAGCTGGGGAGATAGCGGAGCCCCCTACGAGCAGTACTTC. Its translation: CASSWGDSGAPYEQYF.

V is TRBV28 and J is TRBJ2-1, with 7 bases lining up with TRBD2. The J segment lost 8 bases and the V segment lost 1 base, leaving 8 bases of the junction unmatched. Germline assignment: CDR1 MDHEN and CDR2 SYDVKM. There are 15 residues in the CDR3. CDR3 nucleotide sequence: TGTGCCAGCAGTTTATCCCGGGAGGCAGACCATGAGCAGTTCTTC. This sequence encodes CASSLSREADHEQFF.

This clone was seen only once. The J gene is TRBJ1-1, the V gene TRBV28, with D possibly TRBD1 on 6 matching bases. This CDR3 spans 14 amino acids. V was cut by 6 bases and J by 6 bases, with 17 bases left in between. Germline CDR1 reads MDHEN; CDR2 reads SYDVKM. CDR3 sequence: CASSPAGGASEAFF. CDR3 bases: TGTGCCAGCAGCCCCGCTGGGGGGGCGTCTGAAGCTTTCTTT.

The rearrangement joins TRBV15 to TRBJ1-1; D is perhaps TRBD1 (5 bases). This CDR3 contains 15 residues. V lost 4 bases to trimming and J lost 6 bases, with 18 bases between them. Germline V CDR1 and CDR2: LNHNV, YYDKDF (reference sequence). CDR3 sequence reads: CATSTVSGFLAEAFF. CDR3 in DNA: TGTGCCACCAGCACGGTGTCAGGGTTTCTGGCTGAAGCTTTCTTT.

There are a few counts of this clone. V usage is TRBV30 and J usage is TRBJ1-1, with D tentatively TRBD1 (6 bases). This CDR3 has 13 residues. The V gene lost 4 bases and the J gene lost 1 base, with 10 bases spanning the gap. The germline V gene encodes CDR1 GTSNPN and CDR2 SVGIG (reference sequence). In nucleotides, the CDR3 is TGTGCCTGGAAAGGGGGACAGAACACTGAAGCTTTCTTT. This translates into CAWKGGQNTEAFF.

The chain is built from TRBV4-1 and TRBJ2-1; TRBD2 matches 8 bases. The CDR3 totals 17 residues. Trimming took 4 bases from V and 3 from J; bases not matched to a gene: 11. The germline V gene encodes CDR1 MGHRA and CDR2 YSYEKL. The CDR3 DNA reads TGCGCCAGCAGCCCTACTAGCGGATTACTTTACTACAATGAGCAGTTCTTC. Translated: CASSPTSGLLYYNEQFF.

The chain links TRBV9 to TRBJ2-7; 9 bases match TRBD1. Germline V gene sequence: CDR1 SGDLS, CDR2 YYNGEE. The CDR3 has 17 amino acids. V lost 5 bases, J lost 3 bases, and 15 bases stayed unmatched. CDR3 nucleotide sequence: TGTGCCAGCAGTCCCGGACAGGGGACTATCTACGTCTACGAGCAGTACTTC. Amino acid sequence: CASSPGQGTIYVYEQYF.

The V gene is TRBV30, the J gene TRBJ1-4; 9 bases match TRBD1. CDR3 length: 15 residues. CDR1 GTSNPN and CDR2 SVGIG come from the germline V gene (reference sequence). Losses at the gene ends were 2 bases for V and 7 bases for J; bases not matched to a gene: 8. The CDR3 DNA follows: TGTGCCTGGAGTACGCCGACAGGGGGAAGTGAAAAACTGTTTTTT. This encodes CAWSTPTGGSEKLFF.

The rearrangement joins TRBV6-5 to TRBJ1-1; perhaps TRBD1 as D (5 bases). V was pared by 3 bases and J by 3 bases, with 11 bases between. There are 14 residues in the CDR3. Germline V gene sequence: CDR1 MNHEY, CDR2 SVGAGI. CDR3 residues: CASSYRGLDTEAFF. The CDR3 DNA reads TGTGCCAGCAGTTATCGGGGGTTGGACACTGAAGCTTTCTTT.

V and J are TRBV5-5 and TRBJ2-7; unclear D gene. This CDR3 spans 15 amino acids. CDR1 is SGHKS and CDR2 is YYEKEE in the germline V gene (reference sequence). V was trimmed by 3 bases and J by 6 bases, leaving 19 bases between them. The CDR3 nucleotides are TGTGCCAGCAGCTCGAGTAACATAGACTTCTTCGAGCAGTACTTC. Its protein is CASSSSNIDFFEQYF. Supplemented by reference TRBV5-5 and TRBJ2-7, the full variable domain reads DAGVTQSPTHLIKTRGQQVTLRCSPISGHKSVSWYQQVLGQGPQFIFQYYEKEERGRGNFPDRFSARQFPNYSSELNVNALLLGDSALYLCASSSSNIDFFEQYFGPGTRLTVT.

This clone has more than one count but fewer than ten. The V gene is TRBV4-3, the J gene TRBJ2-2; 9 bases map to TRBD1. CDR1 and CDR2 (germline): LGHNA, YSLEER. The V and J ends lost 3 bases and 6 bases, in that order; junction bases with no gene match: 11. The CDR3 is 17 amino acids. Written as DNA, the CDR3 is TGCGCCAGCAGCCAGGCCGGGACAGGGAAGTTCGCCGGGGAGCTGTTTTTT. It specifies CASSQAGTGKFAGELFF.

The chain uses TRBV14 and TRBJ1-5; 7 bases map to TRBD1. The germline V gene has CDR1 SGHDN and CDR2 FVKESK. The length of the CDR3 is 13 residues. The junction had 0 bases not matched to a gene; V was cut back by 0 bases and J by 7 bases. The CDR3 is CASSQDRGQPQHF. CDR3 bases: TGTGCCAGCAGCCAAGACAGGGGGCAGCCCCAGCATTTT. Drawing the rest from reference TRBV14 and TRBJ1-5, the complete variable domain is EAGVTQFPSHSVIEKGQTVTLRCDPISGHDNLYWYRRVMGKEIKFLLHFVKESKQDESGMPNNRFLAERTGGTYSTLKVQPAELEDSGVYFCASSQDRGQPQHFGDGTRLSIL.

This chain connects TRBV15 to TRBJ2-7; the D gene is possibly TRBD1 (6 bases). V dropped 4 bases and J dropped 3 bases, with 10 bases sitting between them. CDR1 is LNHNV and CDR2 is YYDKDF in the germline V gene (reference sequence). The CDR3 runs 13 residues. In DNA form, the CDR3 reads TGTGCCACCAGCATAGGACAGCTCTACGAGCAGTACTTC. It is translated as CATSIGQLYEQYF. The whole variable domain, remainder taken from reference TRBV15 and TRBJ2-7, is DAMVIQNPRYQVTQFGKPVTLSCSQTLNHNVMYWYQQKSSQAPKLLFHYYDKDFNNEADTPDNFQSRRPNTSFCFLDIRSPGLGDTAMYLCATSIGQLYEQYFGPGTRLTVT.

The V call is TRBV19, the J call TRBJ2-7; 8 positions agree with TRBD1. The J segment lost 1 base and the V segment lost 2 bases, leaving 4 bases of the junction unmatched. The CDR3 covers 15 residues. Germline loops: CDR1 LNHDA, CDR2 SQIVND (reference sequence). In nucleotides, the CDR3 is TGTGCCAGTAGTATATCGGGACAGGAGTCCTACGAGCAGTACTTC. Amino acids: CASSISGQESYEQYF.